Following are 8 T cell receptor beta chains from one sample sequenced in a study of shared clonotypes between healthy human individuals. Some clones are missing from TCRdb's copy, which holds only in-frame ones; the method was immunoSEQ multiplex PCR. Among 600,000 to 750,000 clones listed, over 55% were seen once. The sequencing input was memory CD4+ T cells sorted from blood. As for subset: CD45RA-negative fraction. The receptors were gathered from a woman aged 25 to 39 in good health.

The gene calls are TRBV6-5 and TRBJ2-3, with TRBD1 matching 8 bases. The J segment lost 14 bases and the V segment lost 3 bases, leaving 4 bases of the junction unmatched. Germline loops: CDR1 MNHEY, CDR2 SVGAGI. This CDR3 has 11 residues. The CDR3 DNA is TGTGCCAGCAGTTATCAGGGGGCGCGGTATTTT. Its translation is CASSYQGARYF.

This clone was seen repeatedly, ten times or more. The CDR3 DNA reads as TGTGCCAGCACCCAAAGGGGGACAGGGGCCTACGAGCAGTACTTC. Encoded protein: CASTQRGTGAYEQYF. This sequence joins TRBV6-1 and TRBJ2-7; TRBD1 aligns across 10 bases. With V trimmed by 7 bases and J by 2 bases, 8 bases remained unmatched. Germline CDR1 is MNHNS and CDR2 is SASEGT. The CDR3 has 15 amino acids.

The V and J genes are TRBV7-8 and TRBJ2-5; possible D gene TRBD1, 6 bases. The DNA end favors TRBJ2-7, so the J call may be wrong. This CDR3 has 16 residues. Germline loops: CDR1 SGHVS, CDR2 FQNEAQ. CDR3 in DNA: TGTGCCAGCAGCTTTCGTCAGGGGAGAGAAACCTACGAGCAGTACTTC. Its protein is CASSFRQGRETYEQYF.

The chain recombines TRBV14 with TRBJ1-1; D is undetermined. Trimming left V 4 bases short and J 1 base short, with 7 bases between. Per germline, CDR1 SGHDN and CDR2 FVKESK. The CDR3 totals 13 residues. CDR3 nucleotides: TGTGCCAGCAGCCTACAACCGAACACTGAAGCTTTCTTT. Its translation is CASSLQPNTEAFF.

This chain joins TRBV28 and TRBJ1-2; 11 bases agree with TRBD1. Germline CDR1 MDHEN, CDR2 SYDVKM. With 4 bases clipped from V and 5 bases from J, the junction kept 15 bases outside the gene matches. The CDR3 sequence is 18 residues long. Here the CDR3 DNA reads TGTGCCAGCAGTTCCAGTCGAAATTGGGACAGGGGGGGTTATGGCTACACCTTC. As protein: CASSSSRNWDRGGYGYTF.

The chain has TRBV5-1 and TRBJ2-5, with a tentative D call TRBD1 (5 bases). The CDR3 has 14 residues. Germline V CDR1 and CDR2: SGHRS, YFSETQ. With 5 bases removed from V and 5 bases from J, the gap between germline ends came to 16 bases. The CDR3 DNA reads TGCGCCAGCAGATGGCAGGGCCTTGGGGAGACCCAGTACTTC. Its protein product is CASRWQGLGETQYF.

The J gene is TRBJ2-1, the V gene TRBV30, with D possibly TRBD2 on 6 matching bases. CDR3 length: 16 amino acids. The V gene's germline CDR1 is GTSNPN and CDR2 SVGIG (reference sequence). Trimming pared 3 bases from V and 2 bases from J, leaving 17 bases between. CDR3 nucleotides: TGTGCCTGGAGGGGAACGGGGAGGCGGACCTACAATGAGCAGTTCTTC. Amino acid sequence: CAWRGTGRRTYNEQFF.

V gene TRBV5-5 combines with J gene TRBJ2-6; no clear D gene. CDR1 is SGHKS and CDR2 is YYEKEE in the germline V gene (reference sequence). This CDR3 has 14 amino acids. Deletions cut 4 bases from V and 4 bases from J, with 9 bases between. The CDR3 region is CASSPETGANVLTF. The CDR3 DNA is TGTGCCAGCAGCCCTGAAACCGGGGCCAACGTCCTGACTTTC.